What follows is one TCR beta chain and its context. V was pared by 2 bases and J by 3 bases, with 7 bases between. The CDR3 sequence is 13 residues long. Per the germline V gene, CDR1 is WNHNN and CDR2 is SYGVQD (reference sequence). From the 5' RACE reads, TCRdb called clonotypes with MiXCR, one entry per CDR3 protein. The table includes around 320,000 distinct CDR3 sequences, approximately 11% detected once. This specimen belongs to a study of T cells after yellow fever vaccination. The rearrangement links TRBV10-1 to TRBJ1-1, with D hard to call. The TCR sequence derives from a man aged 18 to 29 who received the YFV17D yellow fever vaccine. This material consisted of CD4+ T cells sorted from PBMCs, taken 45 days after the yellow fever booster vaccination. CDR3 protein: CASSETGHTEAFF. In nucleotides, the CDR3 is TGCGCCAGCAGTGAGACCGGGCACACTGAAGCTTTCTTT.